A selection of T cell receptor beta chains follows, all from one sample in a study of blood T cell repertoires in COVID-19. Data came from immunoSEQ multiplex PCR; TCRdb stores just in-frame clones and leaves some out. The sample has approximately 250,000 clones; approximately 80% are singletons. The specimen sequenced was peripheral blood. Receptors originate from a human donor in a cohort sampled during active COVID-19. CDR3s include the opening cysteine and the closing phenylalanine or tryptophan. D genes are given only for firm matches. Clone size is given for some rows only: seen once, a few or many times, or a class if the clone is expanded.

TRBD2,NA,TRBJ2-1,TRBV20-1,CSASEVGGLAQYNEQFF,TGCAGTGCTAGTGAGGTCGGGGGACTAGCCCAGTACAATGAGCAGTTCTTC
TRBD1,NA,TRBJ2-5,TRBV19,CASSRGQLQETQYF,TGTGCCAGTAGTAGGGGACAGCTTCAAGAGACCCAGTACTTC
TRBD1,NA,TRBJ1-3,TRBV18,CASSPDRGYSGNTIYF,TGTGCCAGCTCACCAGACAGGGGATACTCTGGAAACACCATATATTTT
TRBD2,NA,TRBJ2-2,TRBV25-1,CASTGLAGVGTGELFF,TGTGCCAGCACGGGACTAGCGGGAGTGGGCACCGGGGAGCTGTTTTTT
NA,once,TRBJ2-3,TRBV13,CASSLGRGGAGITDTQYF,TGTGCCAGCAGCTTAGGCCGGGGTGGGGCGGGAATCACAGATACGCAGTATTTT
TRBD1,NA,TRBJ2-4,TRBV5-4,CASGDRGLNKNIQYF,TGTGCCAGCGGGGACAGGGGGCTAAACAAAAACATTCAGTACTTC
NA,NA,TRBJ1-2,TRBV27,CASSLLRGGRYGYTF,TGTGCCAGCAGTCTCCTTCGGGGAGGGCGCTATGGCTACACCTTC
TRBD1,NA,TRBJ1-2,TRBV28,CASRQGAGVNGYTF,TGTGCCAGCAGGCAGGGGGCGGGGGTGAATGGCTACACCTTC
TRBD1,NA,TRBJ2-7,TRBV18,CASSPLKTGGAYEQYF,TGTGCCAGCTCACCACTAAAGACAGGGGGCGCCTACGAGCAGTACTTC
NA,few,TRBJ2-2,TRBV4-2,CASSRSAGASTGELFF,TGTGCCAGCAGCCGCTCCGCCGGAGCGTCGACCGGGGAGCTGTTTTTT
TRBD1,NA,TRBJ2-7,TRBV9,CASSVEGQVFAEQYF,TGTGCCAGCAGCGTAGAGGGACAGGTATTTGCCGAGCAGTACTTC
NA,NA,TRBJ2-5,TRBV7-2,CASSSPNGGPGGQYF,TGTGCCAGCAGCTCTCCCAACGGGGGGCCGGGGGGTCAGTACTTC
TRBD2,NA,TRBJ2-1,TRBV28,CASTPSGGSYNEQFF,TGTGCCAGCACCCCTAGCGGGGGGTCCTACAATGAGCAGTTCTTC
NA,once,TRBJ2-7,TRBV13,CASSLFLRDLGSEQYF,TGTGCCAGCAGCTTATTTCTCCGGGACTTAGGGAGCGAGCAGTACTTC
NA,NA,TRBJ2-7,TRBV19,CASKGRQVREQYF,TGTGCCAGTAAGGGGCGCCAGGTCAGGGAGCAGTACTTC
TRBD1,NA,TRBJ1-2,TRBV25-1,CASSEYRTGSYTF,TGTGCCAGCAGTGAATATAGGACAGGGAGCTACACCTTC
NA,NA,TRBJ2-7,TRBV4-3,CASSQTLATEQYF,TGCGCCAGCAGCCAAACCCTAGCGACCGAGCAGTACTTC
NA,NA,TRBJ2-7,TRBV12-3/TRBV12-4,CASRGVVSYEQYF,TGTGCCAGTCGGGGAGTCGTCTCCTACGAGCAGTACTTC
TRBD2,NA,TRBJ2-1,TRBV6-5,CASRGAGGKNEQFF,TGTGCCAGCAGAGGAGCGGGAGGTAAGAATGAGCAGTTCTTC
NA,NA,TRBJ1-5,TRBV2,CASRTDSVKPQHF,TGTGCCAGCCGCACGGACAGCGTTAAGCCCCAGCATTTT
TRBD2,NA,TRBJ2-1,TRBV24-1,CATSDFGGGYSVNEQFF,TGTGCCACCAGTGATTTCGGCGGGGGGTATTCCGTCAATGAGCAGTTCTTC
TRBD2,few,TRBJ2-2,TRBV9,CASSVGLAGALGELFF,TGTGCCAGCAGCGTAGGACTAGCGGGAGCGCTCGGGGAGCTGTTTTTT
TRBD2,NA,TRBJ2-5,TRBV5-1,CASSLAGTRLETQYF,TGCGCCAGCAGCTTGGCCGGGACTAGGTTAGAGACCCAGTACTTC
NA,NA,TRBJ2-2,TRBV2,CASTGEGELFF,TGTGCCAGCACTGGGGAGGGGGAGCTGTTTTTT
NA,NA,TRBJ2-5,TRBV5-1,CASSFPAKGLETQYF,TGCGCCAGCAGCTTTCCCGCAAAGGGGTTGGAGACCCAGTACTTC
NA,NA,TRBJ2-7,TRBV10-3,CAIADGTQPYEQYF,TGTGCCATCGCCGACGGGACACAGCCCTACGAGCAGTACTTC
TRBD1,NA,TRBJ2-1,TRBV5-6,CASSLGPGQGLRGQFF,TGTGCCAGCAGCCTGGGACCGGGACAGGGCTTGCGGGGGCAGTTCTTC
TRBD1,NA,TRBJ1-2,TRBV5-1,CASSPLSPGQIRLENGYTF,TGCGCCAGCAGCCCGCTTTCACCGGGACAGATAAGGTTGGAGAATGGCTACACCTTC
NA,NA,TRBJ1-1,TRBV7-9,CASSLFPGNTEAFF,TGTGCCAGCAGCTTATTTCCCGGGAACACTGAAGCTTTCTTT
NA,NA,TRBJ1-5,TRBV18,CASSPGGANQPQHF,TGTGCCAGCTCACCGGGGGGAGCTAATCAGCCCCAGCATTTT
TRBD2,once,TRBJ2-3,TRBV7-8,CASSLRGVGTDTQYF,TGTGCCAGCAGCTTACGGGGGGTAGGGACAGATACGCAGTATTTT
NA,few,TRBJ1-2,TRBV28,CASSSGRGTNGYTF,TGTGCCAGCAGCTCGGGAAGAGGAACGAATGGCTACACCTTC
NA,NA,TRBJ2-3,TRBV10-3,CAGPGGSSTDTQYF,TGTGCCGGACCCGGGGGTTCTAGCACAGATACGCAGTATTTT
TRBD1,NA,TRBJ1-1,TRBV25-1,CASTERQGNTEAFF,TGTGCCAGCACCGAAAGACAGGGTAACACTGAAGCTTTCTTT